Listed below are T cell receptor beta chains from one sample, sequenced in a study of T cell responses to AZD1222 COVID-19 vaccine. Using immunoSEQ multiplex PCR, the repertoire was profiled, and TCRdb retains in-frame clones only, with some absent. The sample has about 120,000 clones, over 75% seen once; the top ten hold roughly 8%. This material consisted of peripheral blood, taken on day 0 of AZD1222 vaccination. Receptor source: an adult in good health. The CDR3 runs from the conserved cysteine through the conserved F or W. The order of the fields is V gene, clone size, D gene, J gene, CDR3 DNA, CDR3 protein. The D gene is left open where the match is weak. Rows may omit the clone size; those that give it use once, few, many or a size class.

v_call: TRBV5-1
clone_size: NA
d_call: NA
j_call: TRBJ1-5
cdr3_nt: TGCGCCAGCAGTCCAACAGGGACTCAGCCCCAGCATTTT
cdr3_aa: CASSPTGTQPQHF

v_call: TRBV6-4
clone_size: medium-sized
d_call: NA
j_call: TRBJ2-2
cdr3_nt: TGTGCCAGCAGTGACAGGGACACCGGGGAGCTGTTTTTT
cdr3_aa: CASSDRDTGELFF

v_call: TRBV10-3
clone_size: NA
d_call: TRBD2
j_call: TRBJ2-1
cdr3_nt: TGTGCCATCACCTCGGAGCGGGAGGTAAATGAGCAGTTCTTC
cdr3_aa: CAITSEREVNEQFF

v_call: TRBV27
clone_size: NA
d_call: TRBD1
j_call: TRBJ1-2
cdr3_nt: TGTGCCAGCAGTTCCGGGACAGGGATCTATGGCTACACCTTC
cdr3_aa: CASSSGTGIYGYTF

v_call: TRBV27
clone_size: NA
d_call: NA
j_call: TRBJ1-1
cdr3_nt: TGTGCCAGCTCCCGAGCGGGAGGGGACACTGAAGCTTTCTTT
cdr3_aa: CASSRAGGDTEAFF

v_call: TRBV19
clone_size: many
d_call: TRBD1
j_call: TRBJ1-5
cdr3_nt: TGTGCCAGTAGTATAGATCGCGGACAGGGCTTATATAGCAATCAGCCCCAGCATTTT
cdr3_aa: CASSIDRGQGLYSNQPQHF

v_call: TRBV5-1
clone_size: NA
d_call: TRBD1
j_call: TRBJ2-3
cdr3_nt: TGCGCCAGCAGCCTCGGGACAGGGGGACCCACAGATACGCAGTATTTT
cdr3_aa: CASSLGTGGPTDTQYF

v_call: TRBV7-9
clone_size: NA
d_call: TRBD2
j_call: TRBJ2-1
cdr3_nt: TGTGCCAGCAGCGTGGGGACTAGCGGCTACAATGAGCAGTTCTTC
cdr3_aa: CASSVGTSGYNEQFF

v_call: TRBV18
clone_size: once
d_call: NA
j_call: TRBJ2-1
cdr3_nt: TGTGCCAGCTCACCATCAGGGCGGAGCTCCTACAATGAGCAGTTCTTC
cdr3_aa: CASSPSGRSSYNEQFF

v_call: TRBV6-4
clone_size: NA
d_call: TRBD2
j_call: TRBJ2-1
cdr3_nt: TGTGCCAGCAGTGATGTAGCGGGGGGGAATAATGAGCAGTTCTTC
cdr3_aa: CASSDVAGGNNEQFF

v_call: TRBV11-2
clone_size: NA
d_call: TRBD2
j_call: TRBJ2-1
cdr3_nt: TGTGCCAGCAGCGCGGGACTAGCGGGAGACTCCTTTTCGTTCTTC
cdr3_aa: CASSAGLAGDSFSFF

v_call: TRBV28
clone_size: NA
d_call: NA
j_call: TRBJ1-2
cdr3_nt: TGTGCCACCGGGACGGTCGAAGCGGGTGGCTACACCTTC
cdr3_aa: CATGTVEAGGYTF

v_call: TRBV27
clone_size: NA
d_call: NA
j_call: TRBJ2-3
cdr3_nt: TGTGCCAGCAGTTTAAATGGGCGTTTAGGTTCAGATACGCAGTATTTT
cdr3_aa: CASSLNGRLGSDTQYF

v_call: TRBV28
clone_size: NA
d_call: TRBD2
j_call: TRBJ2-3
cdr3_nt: TGTGCCAGCAGTCCGCCAGGAGCGGGAGCGACAGATACGCAGTATTTT
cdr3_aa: CASSPPGAGATDTQYF

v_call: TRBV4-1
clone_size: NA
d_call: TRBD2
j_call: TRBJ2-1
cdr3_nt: TGCGCCAGCAGCCAAGAAGGCGGGAGCTCCTACAATGAGCAGTTCTTC
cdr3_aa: CASSQEGGSSYNEQFF

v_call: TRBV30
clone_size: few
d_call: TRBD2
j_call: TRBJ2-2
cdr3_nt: TGTGCCTGGAGTGTACGCGGGCGGGAGGTTTCGAACACCGGGGAGCTGTTTTTT
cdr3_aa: CAWSVRGREVSNTGELFF

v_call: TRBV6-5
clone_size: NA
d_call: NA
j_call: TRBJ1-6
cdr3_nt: TGTGCCAGCAGCTCGTCCCAGGGGCGGGATTCACCCCTCCACTTT
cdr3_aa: CASSSSQGRDSPLHF

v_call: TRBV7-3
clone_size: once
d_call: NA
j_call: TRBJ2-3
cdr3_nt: TGTGCCAGCAGCTTAACAGGCCGAGATACGCAGTATTTT
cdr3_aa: CASSLTGRDTQYF

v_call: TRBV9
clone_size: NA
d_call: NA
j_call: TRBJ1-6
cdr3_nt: TGTGCCAGCAGCGTAGAGGATAGCTCCTATAATTCACCCCTCCACTTT
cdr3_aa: CASSVEDSSYNSPLHF

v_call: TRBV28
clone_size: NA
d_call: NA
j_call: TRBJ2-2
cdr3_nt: TGTGCCAGCACCGATCTAAGAGGGGGCACCGGGGAGCTGTTTTTT
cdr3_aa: CASTDLRGGTGELFF

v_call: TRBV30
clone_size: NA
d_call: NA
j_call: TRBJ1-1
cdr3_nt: TGTGCCTGGAGTGGGGAGAGCACTGAAGCTTTCTTT
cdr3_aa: CAWSGESTEAFF

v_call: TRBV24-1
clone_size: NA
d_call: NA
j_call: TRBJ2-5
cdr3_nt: TGTGCCACCAGTGATTTTACAGAGGGGTGGCAAGAGACCCAGTACTTC
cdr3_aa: CATSDFTEGWQETQYF

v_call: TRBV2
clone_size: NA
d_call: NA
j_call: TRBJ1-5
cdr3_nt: TGTGCCAGCAGTCCGTGGGGAGGCAATCAGCCCCAGCATTTT
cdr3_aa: CASSPWGGNQPQHF

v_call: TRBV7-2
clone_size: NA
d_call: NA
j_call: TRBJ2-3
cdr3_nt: TGTGCCAGCAGCTTAGGGCCAGCGGTCACAGATACGCAGTATTTT
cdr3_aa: CASSLGPAVTDTQYF

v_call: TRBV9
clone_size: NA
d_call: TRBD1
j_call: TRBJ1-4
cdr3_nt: TGTGCCAGCAGCCCTTTGGACAGGGGGAGGGAAAAACTGTTTTTT
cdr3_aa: CASSPLDRGREKLFF

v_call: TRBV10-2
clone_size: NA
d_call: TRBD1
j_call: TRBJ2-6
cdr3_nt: TGCGCCAGCAGTGAGGCTCGACTCAGGGGGCCCGGGGCCAACGTCCTGACTTTC
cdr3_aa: CASSEARLRGPGANVLTF

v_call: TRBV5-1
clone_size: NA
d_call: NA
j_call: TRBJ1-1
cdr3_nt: TGCGCCAGCAGGCCCCCGGGTACAAACACTGAAGCTTTCTTT
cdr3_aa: CASRPPGTNTEAFF

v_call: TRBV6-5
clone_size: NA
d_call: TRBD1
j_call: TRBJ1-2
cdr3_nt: TGTGCCAGCAGTTACTCCCGGGACAGCTATGGCTACACCTTC
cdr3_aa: CASSYSRDSYGYTF

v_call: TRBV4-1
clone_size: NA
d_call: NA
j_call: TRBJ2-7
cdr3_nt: TGCGCCAGCAGCCCCCAAGGAAAGGGCCACTACGAGCAGTACTTC
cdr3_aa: CASSPQGKGHYEQYF

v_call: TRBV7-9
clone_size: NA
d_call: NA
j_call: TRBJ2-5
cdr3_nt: TGTGCCAGCAGCTTATACCAGGACCAAGAGACCCAGTACTTC
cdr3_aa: CASSLYQDQETQYF

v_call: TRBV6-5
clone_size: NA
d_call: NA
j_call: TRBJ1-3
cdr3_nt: TGTGCCAGCAGCCCCGGGGGAGGCGAGAACACCATATATTTT
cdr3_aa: CASSPGGGENTIYF

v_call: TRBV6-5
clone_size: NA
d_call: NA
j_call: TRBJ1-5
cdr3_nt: TGTGCCAGCAGGGAGGATTATAGCAATCAGCCCCAGCATTTT
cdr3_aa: CASREDYSNQPQHF

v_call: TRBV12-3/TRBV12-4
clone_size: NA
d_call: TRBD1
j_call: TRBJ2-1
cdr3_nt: TGTGCCAGCAGCCCGACAGGGAATGAGCAGTTCTTC
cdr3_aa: CASSPTGNEQFF

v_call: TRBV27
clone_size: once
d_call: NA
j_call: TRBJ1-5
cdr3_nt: TGTGCCAGCAGTTTATCTTCTACCCATCAGCCCCAGCATTTT
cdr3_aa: CASSLSSTHQPQHF

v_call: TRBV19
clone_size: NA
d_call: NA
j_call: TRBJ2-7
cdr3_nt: TGTGCCAGTAGTATAGGGACACACTCCTACGAGCAGTACTTC
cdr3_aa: CASSIGTHSYEQYF

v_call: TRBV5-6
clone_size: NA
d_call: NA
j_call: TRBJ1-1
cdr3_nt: TGTGCCAGCAGCTTAACAGGGATGGAGACTGAAGCTTTCTTT
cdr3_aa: CASSLTGMETEAFF

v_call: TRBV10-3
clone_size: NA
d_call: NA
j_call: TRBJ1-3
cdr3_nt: TGTGCCATCAGTCGGGACGGTTACTCTGGAAACACCATATATTTT
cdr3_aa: CAISRDGYSGNTIYF

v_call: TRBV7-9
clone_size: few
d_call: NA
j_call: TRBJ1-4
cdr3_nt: TGTGCCAGCAGCTTAGAAGTGTACAGGAAGGAAAAACTGTTTTTT
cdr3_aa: CASSLEVYRKEKLFF

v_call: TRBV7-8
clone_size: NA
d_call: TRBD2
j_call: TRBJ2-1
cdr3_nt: TGTGCCAGCAGTCCAATAGCGGGGGACTTCAATGCCTACAATGAGCAGTTCTTC
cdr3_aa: CASSPIAGDFNAYNEQFF

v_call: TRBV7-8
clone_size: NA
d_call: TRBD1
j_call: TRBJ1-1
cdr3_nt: TGTGCCAGCAGCTACCGGGACAGGCCCGAGGCTTTCTTT
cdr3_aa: CASSYRDRPEAFF

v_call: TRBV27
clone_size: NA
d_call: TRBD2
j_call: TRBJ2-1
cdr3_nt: TGTGCCAGCAGTTTTCCTAGCGGGGTCCACAATGAGCAGTTCTTC
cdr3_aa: CASSFPSGVHNEQFF

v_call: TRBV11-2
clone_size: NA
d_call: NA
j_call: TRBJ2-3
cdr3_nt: TGTGCCAGCAGCTTAGATACAGTCCCCACAGATACGCAGTATTTT
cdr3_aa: CASSLDTVPTDTQYF

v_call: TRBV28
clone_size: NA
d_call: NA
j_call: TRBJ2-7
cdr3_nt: TGTGCCAGCAGTTTCTTACTCCAGGGGCAATCCTACGAGCAGTACTTC
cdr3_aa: CASSFLLQGQSYEQYF

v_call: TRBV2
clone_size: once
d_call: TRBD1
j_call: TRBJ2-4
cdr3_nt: TGTGCCAGCAGTGAAGGCGGAGGGACAGGGTTGTACTTC
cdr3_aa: CASSEGGGTGLYF

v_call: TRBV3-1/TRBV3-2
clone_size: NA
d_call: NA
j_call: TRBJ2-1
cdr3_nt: TGTGCCAGCAGCCAAGACTTTCAGGATGAGCAGTTCTTC
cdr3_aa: CASSQDFQDEQFF

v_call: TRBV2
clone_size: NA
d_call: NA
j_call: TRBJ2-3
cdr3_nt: TGTGCCAGATCGACAGGCGGTGTCGGCACAGATACGCAGTATTTT
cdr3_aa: CARSTGGVGTDTQYF

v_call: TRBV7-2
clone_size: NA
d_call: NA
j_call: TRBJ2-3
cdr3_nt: TGTGCCAGCAGCTTAGTCCCCGGGGCAGATACGCAGTATTTT
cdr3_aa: CASSLVPGADTQYF

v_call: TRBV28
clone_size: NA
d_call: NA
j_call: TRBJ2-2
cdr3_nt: TGTGCCAGCAGTCGCGGACAGAACACCGGGGAGCTGTTTTTT
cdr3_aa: CASSRGQNTGELFF

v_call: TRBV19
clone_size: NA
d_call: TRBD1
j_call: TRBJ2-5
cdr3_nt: TGTGCCAGTAGCCGTTCCCACGATCGACAGGGAGCCCGGGAGACCCAGTACTTC
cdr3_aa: CASSRSHDRQGARETQYF

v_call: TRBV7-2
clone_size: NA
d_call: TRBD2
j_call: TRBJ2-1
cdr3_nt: TGTGCCAGCAGCTTTCCGAATAGCGGGGCCTCCTACAATGAGCAGTTCTTC
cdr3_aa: CASSFPNSGASYNEQFF

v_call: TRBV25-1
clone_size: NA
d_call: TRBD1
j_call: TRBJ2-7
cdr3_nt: TGTGCCAGCAGCCCCCGCCCAGGGACAGCCGACTCCTACGAGCAGTACTTC
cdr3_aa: CASSPRPGTADSYEQYF

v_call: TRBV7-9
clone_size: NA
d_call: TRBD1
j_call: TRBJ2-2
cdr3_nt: TGTGCCAGCAAGACCCTGGACAGGGGGCCGGGGGAGCTGTTTTTT
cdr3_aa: CASKTLDRGPGELFF

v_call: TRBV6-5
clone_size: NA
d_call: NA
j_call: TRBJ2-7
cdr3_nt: TGTGCCAGCAGTCCACCGTGGGGGAGCGAGCAGTACTTC
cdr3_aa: CASSPPWGSEQYF

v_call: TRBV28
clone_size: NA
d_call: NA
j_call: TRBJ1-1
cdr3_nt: TGTGCCAGCAGTTTGAATTGGATTGGGGCTTTCTTT
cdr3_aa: CASSLNWIGAFF

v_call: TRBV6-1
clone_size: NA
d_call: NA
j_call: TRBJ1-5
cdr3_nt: TGTGCCAGCAGTGCACAGTCCAATCGATTAAGCAATCAGCCCCAGCATTTT
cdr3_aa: CASSAQSNRLSNQPQHF

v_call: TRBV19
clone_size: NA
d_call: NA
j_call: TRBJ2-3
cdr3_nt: TGTGCCAGTAGAAATAGGGGGTTCCCAGATACGCAGTATTTT
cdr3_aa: CASRNRGFPDTQYF

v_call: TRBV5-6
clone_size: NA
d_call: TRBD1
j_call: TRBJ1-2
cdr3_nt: TGTGCCAGCAGCCCGACAGGGTCAGGAGGCTACACCTTC
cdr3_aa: CASSPTGSGGYTF

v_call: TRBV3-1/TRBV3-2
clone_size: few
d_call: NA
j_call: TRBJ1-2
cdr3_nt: TGTGCCAGCAGCCGGACTCGGGGGGGATCGGAAAATGGCTACACCTTC
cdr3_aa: CASSRTRGGSENGYTF